A selection of T cell receptor beta chains follows, all from one sample in a study of OX40 agonist ivuxolimab in advanced cancers. TCRdb's table, derived via immunoSEQ multiplex PCR, lists solely in-frame clones and lacks some. Counted here are 75,000 to 100,000 clones, around 84% occurring once; the ten biggest clones make up around 1.8%. Material: CD4+ or CD8+ T cells sorted from blood, obtained in a trial of the OX40 agonist ivuxolimab. These receptors were taken from an adult with an advanced solid tumor such as melanoma, head and neck, liver or kidney cancer. Each CDR3 is given with its conserved first and last residue. The order of the fields is D gene, clone size, V gene, J gene, CDR3 DNA, CDR3 protein. The D gene is left open where the match is weak. A clone size is listed for some rows: how often the clone was seen (once, few, many), or a class if it is expanded.

-	-	TRBV7-9	TRBJ1-5	TGTGCCAGCAGCTTAGACGCGGGGTTTCAGCCCCAGCATTTT	CASSLDAGFQPQHF
TRBD1	few	TRBV30	TRBJ2-7	TGTGCCTTCGACAGGGGGGACGAGCAGTACTTC	CAFDRGDEQYF
-	few	TRBV11-1	TRBJ2-7	TGTGCCAGCAGCTTAATTGAGACTAACTCCTACGAGCAGTACTTC	CASSLIETNSYEQYF
TRBD2	-	TRBV30	TRBJ2-3	TGTGCCTGGATCGGACTAGCAACAGATACGCAGTATTTT	CAWIGLATDTQYF
-	-	TRBV6-5	TRBJ2-7	TGTGCCAGCAGCCCCGACTACGAGCAGTACTTC	CASSPDYEQYF
TRBD1	-	TRBV11-3	TRBJ1-2	TGTGCCAGCAGCTCAAAGGACAGGGCGGATGGCTACACCTTC	CASSSKDRADGYTF
-	-	TRBV9	TRBJ1-2	TGTGCCAGCAGCGTAGGGGCGGCAGGGACCCTCGGGTATGGCTACACCTTC	CASSVGAAGTLGYGYTF
-	-	TRBV18	TRBJ1-2	TGTGCCAGCTCACCAAGGGACGCAAGCTATGGCTACACCTTC	CASSPRDASYGYTF
-	-	TRBV5-8	TRBJ2-1	TGTGCCAGCAGCTCCCGGAGGGCGAGCTCCTACAATGAGCAGTTCTTC	CASSSRRASSYNEQFF
-	-	TRBV6-1	TRBJ2-1	TGTGCCAGCAGTCCCCGCGGTTTCAATGAGCAGTTCTTC	CASSPRGFNEQFF
-	-	TRBV5-4	TRBJ2-3	TGTGCCAGCAGCTTGGGACTGGTGGGCACAGATACGCAGTATTTT	CASSLGLVGTDTQYF
TRBD2	-	TRBV7-6	TRBJ2-1	TGTGCCAGCAGCCCCCAAGCTAGCGGGAGGGCCACCAACAACTACAATGAGCAGTTCTTC	CASSPQASGRATNNYNEQFF
TRBD2	-	TRBV5-4	TRBJ2-7	TGTGCCAGCAGCTCGCGGATAGCGGGGACCTACGAGCAGTACTTC	CASSSRIAGTYEQYF
-	-	TRBV5-1	TRBJ2-7	TGCGCCAGCAGCCAATACTTTAGTGGAGTGAGCTCCTACGAGCAGTACTTC	CASSQYFSGVSSYEQYF
-	once	TRBV10-1	TRBJ2-1	TGCGCCAGCAGTGAGCGGGGGGCGGGGAGCTCCTACAATGAGCAGTTCTTC	CASSERGAGSSYNEQFF
-	-	TRBV29-1	TRBJ2-7	TGCAGCGTTGTGTCTCTGGGTACTGCCGAGCAGTACTTC	CSVVSLGTAEQYF
-	once	TRBV19	TRBJ2-3	TGTGCCAGTAGTATAGCGGGAGGACAGGCAGATACGCAGTATTTT	CASSIAGGQADTQYF
-	-	TRBV11-2	TRBJ2-1	TGTGCCAGCAGCCACGAGGGAGACAATGAGCAGTTCTTC	CASSHEGDNEQFF
TRBD1	-	TRBV10-3	TRBJ1-1	TGTGCCATCAGTGAGGATCAGGGGGTAAACACTGAAGCTTTCTTT	CAISEDQGVNTEAFF
-	-	TRBV14	TRBJ2-3	TGTGCCAGCAGTCGACAGGGAGGAAGGTGGGATACGCAGTATTTT	CASSRQGGRWDTQYF
-	once	TRBV6-1	TRBJ2-3	TGTGCCAGCAGTGTCGGTCCCGACGCAGATACGCAGTATTTT	CASSVGPDADTQYF
TRBD2	-	TRBV2	TRBJ2-1	TGTGCCAGCCGGACTAGCGTCAATGAGCAGTTCTTC	CASRTSVNEQFF
-	-	TRBV6-6	TRBJ2-2	TGTGCCAGCAGTTACTTGGGACCGACGAACACCGGGGAGCTGTTTTTT	CASSYLGPTNTGELFF
TRBD2	-	TRBV9	TRBJ2-1	TGTGCCAGCAGCCCGGGACTAGGCCACAATGAGCAGTTCTTC	CASSPGLGHNEQFF
-	-	TRBV14	TRBJ1-2	TGTGCCAGCAGCCAAGCAACGGGGGCGGCTTTAGACTATGGCTACACCTTC	CASSQATGAALDYGYTF
TRBD1	-	TRBV11-3	TRBJ2-7	TGTGCCAGCAGACCCGGGACAGCAACCTACGAGCAGTACTTC	CASRPGTATYEQYF
TRBD1	-	TRBV7-2	TRBJ2-6	TGTGCCAGCAGCTTAGAGGGGGCATCTGGGGCCAACGTCCTGACTTTC	CASSLEGASGANVLTF
TRBD1	-	TRBV10-3	TRBJ2-7	TGTGCCATCAGTGCAGGGGACAGGGGTTCCTACGAGCAGTACTTC	CAISAGDRGSYEQYF
TRBD2	-	TRBV5-1	TRBJ2-1	TGCGCCAGCAGCTTTCTAGCGGGAGGGAATGAGCAGTTCTTC	CASSFLAGGNEQFF
-	-	TRBV11-3	TRBJ1-2	TGTGCCAGCAGCTTAGCGACCCACTATGGCTACACCTTC	CASSLATHYGYTF
-	few	TRBV10-3	TRBJ1-5	TGTGCCATCAGTGAGTCCAGAGATCAGCCCCAGCATTTT	CAISESRDQPQHF
-	medium-sized	TRBV18	TRBJ2-3	TGTGCCAGCTCACCGGGAGATACGCAGTATTTT	CASSPGDTQYF
-	-	TRBV11-3	TRBJ2-7	TGTGCCAGCAGCTTAGACCCTGGGAGCTCCGAGCAGTACTTC	CASSLDPGSSEQYF
TRBD2	-	TRBV19	TRBJ2-1	TGTGCCAGTTCCAGGACTAGCAGTTACAATGAGCAGTTCTTC	CASSRTSSYNEQFF
TRBD2	-	TRBV28	TRBJ2-7	TGTGCCAGCACTCCAACTGGTAGCGGGAGCTACGAGCAGTACTTC	CASTPTGSGSYEQYF
-	-	TRBV10-2	TRBJ2-3	TGCGCCAGCAGAAATAGCGGCCCTAGCACAGATACGCAGTATTTT	CASRNSGPSTDTQYF
TRBD1	-	TRBV6-5	TRBJ1-1	TGTGCCAGCAGCCAAGACAGGGGTGAAGCTTTCTTT	CASSQDRGEAFF
TRBD2	once	TRBV5-6	TRBJ2-1	TGTGCCAGCAGCTTGGGGACTAGTCGCTATGAGCAGTTCTTC	CASSLGTSRYEQFF
-	-	TRBV11-2	TRBJ2-5	TGTGCCAGCAGCCTACAAGAGACCCAGTACTTC	CASSLQETQYF
TRBD1	-	TRBV7-6	TRBJ2-5	TGTGCCAGCAGCGGTTGGGACAGGGGGTTGGTAGAGACCCAGTACTTC	CASSGWDRGLVETQYF